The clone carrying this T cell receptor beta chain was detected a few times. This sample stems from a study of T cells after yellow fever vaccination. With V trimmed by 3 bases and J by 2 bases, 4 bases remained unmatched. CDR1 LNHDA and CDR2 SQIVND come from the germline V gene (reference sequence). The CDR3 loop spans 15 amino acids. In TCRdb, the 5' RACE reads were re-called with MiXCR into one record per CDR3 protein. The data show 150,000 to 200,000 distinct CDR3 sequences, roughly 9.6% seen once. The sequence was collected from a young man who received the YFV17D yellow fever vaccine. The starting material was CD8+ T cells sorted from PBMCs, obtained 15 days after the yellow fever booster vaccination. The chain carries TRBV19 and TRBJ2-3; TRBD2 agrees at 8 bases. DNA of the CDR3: TGTGCCAGTAGTATTATAGCGGGGAACACAGATACGCAGTATTTT. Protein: CASSIIAGNTDTQYF. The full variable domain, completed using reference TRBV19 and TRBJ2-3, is DGGITQSPKYLFRKEGQNVTLSCEQNLNHDAMYWYRQDPGQGLRLIYYSQIVNDFQKGDIAEGYSVSREKKESFPLTVTSAQKNPTAFYLCASSIIAGNTDTQYFGPGTRLTVL.